This T cell receptor (beta chain) was captured in a study of OX40 agonist ivuxolimab in advanced cancers. Whole-study context: Patients were treated with ivuxolimab, an agonistic anti-OX40 (CD134) antibody. Hepatocellular carcinoma, melanoma, renal cell or head and neck cancer was diagnosed in the dose-escalation patients. Of mixed ages from about 23 to 85 and averaging 60 years, the group was about 80% male.

About this clone: The antigen is undetermined.

Broader study findings: There were also nonresponders showing low normalized T-cell clonal expansion.

Assay: immunoSEQ multiplex PCR; the TCRdb copy retains only in-frame clones and omits some. The sample consists of more than 60,000 clones, 81% of them appearing once. Trimming removed 0 bases from V and 4 bases from J; junction bases left unmatched: 7. Germline-derived CDR1 and CDR2 are LGHNA and YSLEER. The CDR3 loop spans 17 amino acids. This specimen consisted of CD4+ or CD8+ T cells sorted from blood, obtained in a trial of the OX40 agonist ivuxolimab. The chain recombines TRBV4-3 with TRBJ2-3; 10 bases are a match to TRBD2. The clonotype originates from an adult with an advanced solid tumor such as melanoma, head and neck, liver or kidney cancer. The CDR3 DNA follows: TGCGCCAGCAGCCAAGATTCTAGCGGGAGCTTTGCAGATACGCAGTATTTT. This translates into CASSQDSSGSFADTQYF.